The next 10 T cell receptor beta chains were all read from a single sample in a study of T cell responses to AZD1222 COVID-19 vaccine. The protocol was immunoSEQ multiplex PCR, while the TCRdb copy is restricted to in-frame clones and leaves out a portion. The top ten clones hold 1.5% to 2% of a sample with roughly 200,000 clones, 80% to 95% of them seen once. This specimen was peripheral blood, taken 28 days after the second AZD1222 dose. These receptors came from an adult who received the AZD1222 COVID-19 vaccine.

This sequence joins TRBV18 and TRBJ2-7, with D perhaps matching TRBD2 (5 bases). This CDR3 is 14 amino acids long. V was cut by 6 bases and J by 0 bases, with 12 bases left in between. The germline V gene encodes CDR1 KGHSH and CDR2 LQKENI. The CDR3 loop is CASSSGWISYEQYF. CDR3 DNA sequence: TGTGCCAGCTCTTCGGGGTGGATCTCCTACGAGCAGTACTTC.

The CDR3 DNA is TGTGCCAGCAGTTTACCGACTCGTAGACTGAAAAACGAGCAGTACTTC. Its translation is CASSLPTRRLKNEQYF. The V call is TRBV28, the J call TRBJ2-7; D is unresolved. V lost 2 bases and J 5 bases, leaving 19 bases between the germline ends. The CDR3 runs 16 residues. Germline V lookup: CDR1 MDHEN, CDR2 SYDVKM.

The chain carries TRBV7-9 and TRBJ1-2; weak D call: TRBD1 (5 bases). The CDR3 has 13 amino acids. Trimming took 6 bases from V and 4 from J, leaving 12 bases between them. CDR1 SEHNR and CDR2 FQNEAQ come from the germline V gene (reference sequence). CDR3 sequence: CASRDTASYGYTF. CDR3 nucleotides: TGTGCCAGCAGGGACACCGCTAGCTATGGCTACACCTTC. Variable domain in full (rest from reference TRBV7-9 and TRBJ1-2): DTGVSQNPRHKITKRGQNVTFRCDPISEHNRLYWYRQTLGQGPEFLTYFQNEAQLEKSRLLSDRFSAERPKGSFSTLEIQRTEQGDSAMYLCASRDTASYGYTFGSGTRLTVV.

The chain employs TRBV29-1 and TRBJ1-2; D is unresolved. Trimming removed 6 bases at V and 4 bases at J, with 15 bases between. This CDR3 is 13 amino acids long. Germline lookup yields CDR1 SQVTM and CDR2 ANQGSEA. In DNA, the CDR3 is TGCAGCGTCCTGCAAGGAGGCTCCTATGGCTACACCTTC. Translated, it gives CSVLQGGSYGYTF.

V is TRBV5-1 and J is TRBJ2-7; 8 bases agree with TRBD1. With V trimmed by 4 bases and J by 1 base, 7 bases remained unmatched. The germline gives CDR1 SGHRS, CDR2 YFSETQ. The CDR3 is 15 amino acids. CDR3 sequence: CASSLNRGASYEQYF. The CDR3, as DNA: TGCGCCAGCAGCCTTAACAGGGGGGCATCCTACGAGCAGTACTTC.

This rearrangement joins TRBV24-1 to TRBJ2-3; TRBD2 matches at 14 bases. The CDR3 extends over 18 amino acids. Trimming took 2 bases from V and 6 from J; bases not matched to a gene: 9. The germline V gene encodes CDR1 KGHDR and CDR2 SFDVKD. The CDR3 loop reads CATSDSPGLAGGGDTQYF. The CDR3, as DNA: TGTGCCACCAGTGATTCCCCTGGACTAGCGGGGGGAGGGGATACGCAGTATTTT.

The chain has TRBV6-4 and TRBJ1-5; tentative D call: TRBD1 (6 bases). Trimming removed 11 bases at V and 9 bases at J, with 11 bases between. The germline CDR1 and CDR2 sequences are MRHNA and SNTAGT. The CDR3 is 10 amino acids. CDR3 coding DNA: TGTGCCCGGGGGCGTTGGCCCCAGCATTTT. It yields the protein CARGRWPQHF.

This chain joins TRBV5-1 and TRBJ2-7; D is possibly TRBD1 (6 bases). This CDR3 region has 15 residues. Germline CDR1 and CDR2: SGHRS and YFSETQ. The V end lost 4 bases, the J end lost 5 bases, and 19 bases lay between the germline ends. CDR3 nucleotides: TGCGCCAGCAGCCATGGCGGGCAGGGGATCGACGAGCAGTACTTC. This translates into CASSHGGQGIDEQYF.

The chain joins TRBV4-1 to TRBJ1-2; D gene unclear. CDR1 and CDR2 from the germline V gene are MGHRA and YSYEKL. CDR3 length: 16 amino acids. Deletions cut 0 bases from V and 4 bases from J, with 15 bases between. As DNA, the CDR3 is TGCGCCAGCAGCCAAGATCGTCGTGCAGGCCCCTATGGCTACACCTTC. Its translation is CASSQDRRAGPYGYTF.

The chain combines TRBV7-2 with TRBJ1-6; 8 nucleotides line up with TRBD1. This CDR3 has 18 residues. CDR1 and CDR2 (germline): SGHTA, FQGNSA. J lost 9 bases, V lost 1 base, and 14 bases had no gene match. The CDR3 sequence: CASSLGGAAGQGSSPLHF. CDR3 in DNA: TGTGCCAGCAGCTTAGGTGGGGCCGCAGGACAGGGTAGTTCACCCCTCCACTTT.